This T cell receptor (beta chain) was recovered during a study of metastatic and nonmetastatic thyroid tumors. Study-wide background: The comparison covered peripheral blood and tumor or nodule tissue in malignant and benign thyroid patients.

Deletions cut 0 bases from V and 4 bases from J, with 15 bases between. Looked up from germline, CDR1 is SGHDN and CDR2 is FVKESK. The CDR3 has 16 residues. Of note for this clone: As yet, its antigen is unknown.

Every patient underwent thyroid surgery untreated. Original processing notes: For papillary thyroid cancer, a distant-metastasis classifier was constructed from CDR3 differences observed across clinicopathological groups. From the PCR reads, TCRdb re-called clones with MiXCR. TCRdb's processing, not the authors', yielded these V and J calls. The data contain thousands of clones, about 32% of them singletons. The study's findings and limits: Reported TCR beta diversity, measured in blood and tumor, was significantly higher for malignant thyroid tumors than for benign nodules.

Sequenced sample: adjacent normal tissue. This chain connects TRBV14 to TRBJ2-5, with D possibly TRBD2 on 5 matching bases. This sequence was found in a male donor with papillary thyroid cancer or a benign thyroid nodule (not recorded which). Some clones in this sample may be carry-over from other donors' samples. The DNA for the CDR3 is TGTGCCAGCAGCCAAGAGTTAGGAGGTCTTGGAGAGACCCAGTACTTC. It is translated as CASSQELGGLGETQYF.